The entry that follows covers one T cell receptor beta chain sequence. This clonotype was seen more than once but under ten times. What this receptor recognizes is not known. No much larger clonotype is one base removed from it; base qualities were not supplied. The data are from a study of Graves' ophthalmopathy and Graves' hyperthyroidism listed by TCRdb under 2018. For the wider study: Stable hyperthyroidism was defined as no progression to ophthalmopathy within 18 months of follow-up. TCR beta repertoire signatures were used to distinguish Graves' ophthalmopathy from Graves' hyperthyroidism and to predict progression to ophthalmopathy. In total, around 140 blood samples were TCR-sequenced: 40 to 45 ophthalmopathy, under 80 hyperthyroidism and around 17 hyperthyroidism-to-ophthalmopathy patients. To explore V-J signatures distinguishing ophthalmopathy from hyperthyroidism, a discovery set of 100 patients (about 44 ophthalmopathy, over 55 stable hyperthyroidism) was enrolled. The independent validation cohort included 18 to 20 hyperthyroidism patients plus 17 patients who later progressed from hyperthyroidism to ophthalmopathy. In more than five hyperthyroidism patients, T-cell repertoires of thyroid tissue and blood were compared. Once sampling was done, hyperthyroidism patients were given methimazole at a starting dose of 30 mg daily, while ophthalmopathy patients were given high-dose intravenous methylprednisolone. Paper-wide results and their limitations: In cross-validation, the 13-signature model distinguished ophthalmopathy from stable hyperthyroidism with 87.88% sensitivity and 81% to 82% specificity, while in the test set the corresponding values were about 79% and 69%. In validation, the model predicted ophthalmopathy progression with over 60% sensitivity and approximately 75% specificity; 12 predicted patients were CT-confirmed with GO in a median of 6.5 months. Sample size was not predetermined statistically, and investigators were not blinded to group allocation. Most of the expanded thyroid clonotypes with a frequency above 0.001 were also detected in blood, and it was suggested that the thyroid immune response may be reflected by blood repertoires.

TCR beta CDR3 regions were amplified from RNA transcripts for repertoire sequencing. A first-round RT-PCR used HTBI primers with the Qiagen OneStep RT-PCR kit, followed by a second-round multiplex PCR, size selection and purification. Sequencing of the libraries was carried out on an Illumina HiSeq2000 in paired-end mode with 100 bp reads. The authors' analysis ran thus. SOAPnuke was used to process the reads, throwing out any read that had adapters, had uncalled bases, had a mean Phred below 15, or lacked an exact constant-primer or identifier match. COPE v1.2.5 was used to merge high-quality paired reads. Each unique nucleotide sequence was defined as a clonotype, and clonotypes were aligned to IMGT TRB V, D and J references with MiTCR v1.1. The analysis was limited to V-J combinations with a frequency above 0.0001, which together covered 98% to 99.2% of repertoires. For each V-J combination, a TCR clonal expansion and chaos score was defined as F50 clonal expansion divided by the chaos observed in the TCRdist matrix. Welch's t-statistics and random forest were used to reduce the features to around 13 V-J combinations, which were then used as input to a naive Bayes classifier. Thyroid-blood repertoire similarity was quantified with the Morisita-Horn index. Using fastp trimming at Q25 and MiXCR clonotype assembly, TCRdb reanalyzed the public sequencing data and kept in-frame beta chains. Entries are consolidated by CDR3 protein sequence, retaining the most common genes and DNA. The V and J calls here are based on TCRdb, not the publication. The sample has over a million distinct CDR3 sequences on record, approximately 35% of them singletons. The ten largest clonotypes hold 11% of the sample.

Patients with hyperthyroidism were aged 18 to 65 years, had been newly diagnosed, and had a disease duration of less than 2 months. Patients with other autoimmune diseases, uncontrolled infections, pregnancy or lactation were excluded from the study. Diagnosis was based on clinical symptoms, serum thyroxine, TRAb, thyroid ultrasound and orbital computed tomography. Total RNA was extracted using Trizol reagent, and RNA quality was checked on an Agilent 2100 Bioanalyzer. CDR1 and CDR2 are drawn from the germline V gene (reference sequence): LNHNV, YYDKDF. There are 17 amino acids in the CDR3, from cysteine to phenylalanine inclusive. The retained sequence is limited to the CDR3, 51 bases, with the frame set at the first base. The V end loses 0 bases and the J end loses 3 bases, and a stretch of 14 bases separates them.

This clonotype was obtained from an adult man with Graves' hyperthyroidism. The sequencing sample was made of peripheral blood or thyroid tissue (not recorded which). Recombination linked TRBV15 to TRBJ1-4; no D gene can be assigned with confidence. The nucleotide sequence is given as TGTGCCACCAGCAGAGACCTTACCTGGTTGGCTAATGAAAAACTGTTTTTT. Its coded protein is CATSRDLTWLANEKLFF.